This entry features one TCR beta chain sequence. Its cognate antigen has yet to be identified. No much larger clone exists at a distance of one base, and base qualities are not known. Including the terminal cysteine and phenylalanine, the CDR3 comprises 12 residues. The kept DNA is CDR3 alone, 36 bases in frame from the first base. Trimming removed 6 bases from V and 3 bases from J, leaving 5 bases between the germline ends. The germline V gene yields MNHNS for CDR1 and SASEGT for CDR2. Libraries were made using the immunoSEQ multiplex PCR assay. TCRdb mirrors the immuneACCESS table, restricted to in-frame sequences. Some clones are absent from its copies; in checked studies, under half trace to an unresolved V gene, and the reason for the others is unknown. This sample lists about 87,000 clones; 70% to 90% were detected once. The ten largest clonotypes hold about a sixth of the sample. The data are from a study of radiotherapy plus CTLA-4 blockade in lung cancer (dated by TCRdb to between 2017 and 2018). For context, the study as a whole: Objective responses were observed in 15% to 20% of enrolled patients, and disease control was achieved in about 32%.

The study evaluated CTLA-4 blockade (ipilimumab) given together with focal radiation therapy in patients who had chemo-refractory metastatic non-small-cell lung cancer. Overall study results and their limits: Early dynamic changes in blood T cell clones, together with increased serum interferon-beta after radiation, were reported as the strongest predictors of response. After treatment with radiotherapy and ipilimumab, TCR clones that came from tumors expanded in the peripheral blood.

The rearranged chain carries TRBV6-1 and TRBJ2-2; the D gene is not confidently resolved. This receptor was obtained from a human donor with non-small cell lung cancer that progressed on radiotherapy plus ipilimumab. This specimen was peripheral blood, taken from a patient treated with radiotherapy plus ipilimumab. The CDR3 corresponds to CASRPYTGELFF. The DNA sequence is as follows: TGTGCCAGCAGACCTTACACCGGGGAGCTGTTTTTT.